These 9 T cell receptor beta chains were all obtained from the same sample, sequenced in a study of OX40 agonist ivuxolimab in advanced cancers. Using immunoSEQ multiplex PCR, the repertoire was profiled, and TCRdb retains in-frame clones only, with some absent. The sample lists some 80,000 clones, about four fifths occurring once. The input for sequencing was CD4+ or CD8+ T cells sorted from blood, taken in a trial of the OX40 agonist ivuxolimab. These receptors originate from an adult with an advanced solid tumor such as melanoma, head and neck, liver or kidney cancer.

V and J are TRBV27 and TRBJ2-1; 9 bases agree with TRBD1. Per the germline V gene, CDR1 is MNHEY and CDR2 is SMNVEV (reference sequence). The junction had 5 bases not matched to a gene; V was cut back by 3 bases and J by 2 bases. The CDR3 is made up of 16 amino acids. This chain's CDR3 is CASSLTGTGPYNEQFF. The CDR3 nucleotides read TGTGCCAGCAGTTTGACCGGGACAGGGCCCTACAATGAGCAGTTCTTC.

The chain employs TRBV5-4 and TRBJ2-3; no clear D. The CDR3 covers 12 residues. Per germline, CDR1 SGHNT and CDR2 YYREEE (reference sequence). Trimming took 4 bases from V and 4 from J, leaving 7 bases between them. CDR3 sequence reads: CASSLRADTQYF. CDR3 DNA: TGTGCCAGCAGCCTCCGGGCAGATACGCAGTATTTT. The entire variable domain, with the rest obtained from reference TRBV5-4 and TRBJ2-3, is as follows: ETGVTQSPTHLIKTRGQQVTLRCSSQSGHNTVSWYQQALGQGPQFIFQYYREEENGRGNFPPRFSGLQFPNYSSELNVNALELDDSALYLCASSLRADTQYFGPGTRLTVL.

This clone was detected only a few times. The chain carries TRBV12-5 and TRBJ1-6; no clear D. The V and J ends lost 1 base and 5 bases respectively, with 0 bases between them. The CDR3 has 12 amino acids. Germline V gene data show CDR1 as LGHNT and CDR2 as FRNRAP. The DNA for the CDR3 is TGTGCTAGTGGTTTGGATAATTCACCCCTCCACTTT. Encoded protein: CASGLDNSPLHF.

This clone was seen once. The genes are TRBV29-1 and TRBJ2-7; possibly TRBD2 for D (5 bases). There are 15 residues in the CDR3. Trimming removed 3 bases from V and 6 bases from J, with 21 bases in between. The germline V gene encodes CDR1 SQVTM and CDR2 ANQGSEA. The CDR3 loop is CSVEAGGGYLGEQYF. The DNA for the CDR3 is TGCAGCGTTGAGGCCGGCGGAGGATATTTGGGCGAGCAGTACTTC.

This clone has just a few counts. The rearrangement links TRBV28 to TRBJ2-3, with 7 bases fitting TRBD1. CDR3 size: 17 residues. With V trimmed by 5 bases and J by 2 bases, 13 bases remained unmatched. Germline V lookup: CDR1 MDHEN, CDR2 SYDVKM. The CDR3 DNA is TGTGCCAGCAGTCTAGAAGGGGACAGATACCACACAGATACGCAGTATTTT. This encodes CASSLEGDRYHTDTQYF.

V and J are TRBV11-3 and TRBJ2-5, with D uncertain. The CDR3 is made up of 13 amino acids. With 4 bases removed from V and 7 bases from J, the gap between germline ends came to 13 bases. The V gene's germline CDR1 is SGHNT and CDR2 YENEEA. Written as DNA, the CDR3 is TGTGCCAGCAGCTACGACCGCTTTGGGACCCAGTACTTC. Protein: CASSYDRFGTQYF.

The chain combines TRBV7-2 with TRBJ2-1, with D tentatively TRBD1 (5 bases). Looked up from germline, CDR1 is SGHTA and CDR2 is FQGNSA. CDR3 length: 14 amino acids. V lost 3 bases to trimming and J lost 6 bases, with 12 bases between them. This CDR3 reads CASSFGQNINEQFF. CDR3 DNA sequence: TGTGCCAGCAGCTTCGGACAAAATATCAATGAGCAGTTCTTC.

This chain uses TRBV7-9 with TRBJ1-4; D is undetermined. This CDR3 contains 15 residues. The V and J ends lost 0 bases and 5 bases respectively, with 10 bases between them. Germline CDR1 reads SEHNR; CDR2 reads FQNEAQ (reference sequence). The CDR3 is CASSLARQRNEKLFF. DNA of the CDR3: TGTGCCAGCAGCTTAGCGCGCCAGAGAAATGAAAAACTGTTTTTT.

This chain links TRBV11-3 with TRBJ2-1, with 8 bases aligning to TRBD2. Germline V gene lookup returns CDR1 SGHNT and CDR2 YENEEA. V was clipped by 1 base and J by 4 bases; unmatched bases: 3. The CDR3 totals 15 residues. The CDR3 region is CASSLGGRLYNEQFF. CDR3 nucleotide sequence: TGTGCCAGCAGCTTAGGCGGGAGGCTGTACAATGAGCAGTTCTTC.